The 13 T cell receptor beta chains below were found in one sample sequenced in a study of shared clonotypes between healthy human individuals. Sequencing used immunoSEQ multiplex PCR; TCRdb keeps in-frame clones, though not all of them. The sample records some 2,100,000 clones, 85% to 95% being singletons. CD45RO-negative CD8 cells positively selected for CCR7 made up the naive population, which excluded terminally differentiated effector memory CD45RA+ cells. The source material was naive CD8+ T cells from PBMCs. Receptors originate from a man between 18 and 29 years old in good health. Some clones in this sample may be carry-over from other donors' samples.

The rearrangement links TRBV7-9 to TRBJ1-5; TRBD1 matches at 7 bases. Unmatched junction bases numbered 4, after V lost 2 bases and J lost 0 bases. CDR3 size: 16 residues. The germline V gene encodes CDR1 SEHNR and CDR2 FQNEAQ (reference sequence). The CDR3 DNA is TGTGCCAGCAGCTTATGGGGGGACAGTAGCAATCAGCCCCAGCATTTT. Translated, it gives CASSLWGDSSNQPQHF.

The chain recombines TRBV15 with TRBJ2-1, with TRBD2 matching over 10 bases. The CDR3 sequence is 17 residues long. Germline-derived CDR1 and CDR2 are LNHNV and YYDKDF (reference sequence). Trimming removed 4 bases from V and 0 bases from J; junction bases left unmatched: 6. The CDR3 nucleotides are TGTGCCACCAGCAAAGGACTAGCGGCAAGCTCCTACAATGAGCAGTTCTTC. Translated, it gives CATSKGLAASSYNEQFF. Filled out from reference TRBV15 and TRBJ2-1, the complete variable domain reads DAMVIQNPRYQVTQFGKPVTLSCSQTLNHNVMYWYQQKSSQAPKLLFHYYDKDFNNEADTPDNFQSRRPNTSFCFLDIRSPGLGDTAMYLCATSKGLAASSYNEQFFGPGTRLTVL.

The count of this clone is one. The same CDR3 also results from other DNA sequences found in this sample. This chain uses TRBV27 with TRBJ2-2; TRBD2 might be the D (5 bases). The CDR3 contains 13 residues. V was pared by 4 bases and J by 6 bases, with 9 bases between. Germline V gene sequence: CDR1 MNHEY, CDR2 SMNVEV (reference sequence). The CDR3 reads CASSSRGAGELFF. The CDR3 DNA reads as TGTGCCAGCAGTTCTCGGGGAGCCGGGGAGCTGTTTTTT.

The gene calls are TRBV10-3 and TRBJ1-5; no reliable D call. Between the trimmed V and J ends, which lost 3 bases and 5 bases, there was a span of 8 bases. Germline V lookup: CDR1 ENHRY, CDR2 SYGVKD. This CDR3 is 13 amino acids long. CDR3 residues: CAISEGLYQPQHF. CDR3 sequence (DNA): TGTGCCATCAGTGAAGGTCTCTATCAGCCCCAGCATTTT.

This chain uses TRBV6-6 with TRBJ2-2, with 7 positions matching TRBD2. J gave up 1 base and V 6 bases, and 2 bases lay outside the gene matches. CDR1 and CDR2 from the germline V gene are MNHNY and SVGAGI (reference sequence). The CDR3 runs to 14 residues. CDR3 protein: CASRLALNTGELFF. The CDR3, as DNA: TGTGCCAGCAGACTAGCGTTGAACACCGGGGAGCTGTTTTTT.

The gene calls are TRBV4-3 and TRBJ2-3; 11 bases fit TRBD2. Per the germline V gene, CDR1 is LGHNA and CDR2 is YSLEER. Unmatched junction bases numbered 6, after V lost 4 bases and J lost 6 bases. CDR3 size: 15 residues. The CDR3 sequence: CASSLTSGSLDTQYF. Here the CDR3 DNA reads TGCGCCAGCAGCCTTACTAGCGGGAGTCTTGATACGCAGTATTTT.

CDR3 protein: CASSPHRGGNQPQHF. The CDR3, as DNA: TGCGCCAGCAGCCCACACAGGGGTGGGAATCAGCCCCAGCATTTT. J is TRBJ1-5 and V is TRBV4-1; 7 bases line up with TRBD1. This CDR3 has 15 residues. Germline trimming cut 4 bases from V and 4 bases from J; bases unmatched to any gene: 7. The germline gives CDR1 MGHRA, CDR2 YSYEKL.

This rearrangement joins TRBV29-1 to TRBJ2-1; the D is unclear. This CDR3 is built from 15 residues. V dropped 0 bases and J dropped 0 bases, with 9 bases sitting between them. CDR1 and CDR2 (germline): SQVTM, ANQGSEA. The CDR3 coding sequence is TGCAGCGTTGAAGACCTTTTAAGCTCCTACAATGAGCAGTTCTTC. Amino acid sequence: CSVEDLLSSYNEQFF.

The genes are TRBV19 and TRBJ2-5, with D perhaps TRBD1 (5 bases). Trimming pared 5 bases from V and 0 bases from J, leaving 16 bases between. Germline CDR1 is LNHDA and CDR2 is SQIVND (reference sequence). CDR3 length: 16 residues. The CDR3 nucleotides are TGTGCCAGTAGTCAGAAGACAGAACTGTACCAAGAGACCCAGTACTTC. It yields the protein CASSQKTELYQETQYF.

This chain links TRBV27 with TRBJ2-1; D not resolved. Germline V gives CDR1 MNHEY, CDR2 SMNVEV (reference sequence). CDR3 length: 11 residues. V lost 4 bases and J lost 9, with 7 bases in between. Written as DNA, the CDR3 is TGTGCCAGCAGTTCGCGACTTGAGCAGTTCTTC. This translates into CASSSRLEQFF.

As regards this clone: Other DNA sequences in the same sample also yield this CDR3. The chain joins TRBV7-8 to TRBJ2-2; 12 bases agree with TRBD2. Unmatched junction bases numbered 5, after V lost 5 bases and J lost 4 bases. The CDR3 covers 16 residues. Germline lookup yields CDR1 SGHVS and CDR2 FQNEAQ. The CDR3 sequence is CASSPRLAGVTGELFF. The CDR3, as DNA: TGTGCCAGCAGCCCCCGACTAGCGGGAGTCACCGGGGAGCTGTTTTTT.

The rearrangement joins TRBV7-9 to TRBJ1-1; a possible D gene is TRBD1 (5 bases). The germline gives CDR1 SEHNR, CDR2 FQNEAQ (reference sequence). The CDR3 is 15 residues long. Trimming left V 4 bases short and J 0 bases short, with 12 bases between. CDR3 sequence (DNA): TGTGCCAGCAGCTCGTGGGGGTCAATGAACACTGAAGCTTTCTTT. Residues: CASSSWGSMNTEAFF.

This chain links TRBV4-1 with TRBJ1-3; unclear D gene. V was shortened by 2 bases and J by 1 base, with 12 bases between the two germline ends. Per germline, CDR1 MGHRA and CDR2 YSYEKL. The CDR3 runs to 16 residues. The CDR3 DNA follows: TGCGCCAGCAGCCAATTCGGGCCTTCTTCTGGAAACACCATATATTTT. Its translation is CASSQFGPSSGNTIYF.